The entry below describes one T cell receptor (beta chain). Its antigen is as yet unknown. This specimen belongs to a study of cytomegalovirus exposure and HLA in healthy donors. Overall study findings and caveats: A later analysis linked a missense DCLRE1C variant to TCR beta V- and J-gene trimming. Earlier findings revealed that most TCR beta V segments proved productive either about 87% or about 30% of the time. Researchers reported in a later analysis that common viral pathogens appeared linked to several top clusters.

CDR1 and CDR2 (germline): SGHNT, YENEEA. The V end lost 4 bases, the J end lost 9 bases, and 13 bases lay between the germline ends. The CDR3 is made up of 13 amino acids. PCR employed 60 Vbeta and 13 Jbeta primers. Only in-frame clones appear in the TCRdb table, and some are missing; sequencing was by immunoSEQ multiplex PCR. Of 99,000 or so clones listed, 69% are singletons. The genes are TRBV11-3 and TRBJ2-1; perhaps TRBD1 as D (6 bases). The source of this sequence is a man aged 30 to 39 in good health and CMV-seronegative. The sequencing input was PBMCs. This CDR3 is CASSSTGYGEQFF. CDR3 nucleotide sequence: TGTGCCAGCAGCTCTACAGGGTACGGTGAGCAGTTCTTC.